These 10 T cell receptor beta chains originate from one sample sequenced in a study of blood T cell repertoires in COVID-19. Clones were read by immunoSEQ multiplex PCR, and TCRdb kept only the in-frame ones, dropping some. This table has some 300,000 clones, approximately 88% appearing once. The specimen was peripheral blood. These receptors originate from a woman aged 30 to 39 who had recovered from COVID-19.

The rearrangement joins TRBV7-9 to TRBJ1-4, with D unclear. V was trimmed by 1 base and J by 6 bases, leaving 12 bases between them. The CDR3 extends over 15 amino acids. Germline CDR1 and CDR2: SEHNR and FQNEAQ (reference sequence). The CDR3 coding sequence is TGTGCCAGCAGCTTAGGTGCAGGAACCTATGAAAAACTGTTTTTT. It encodes CASSLGAGTYEKLFF.

The V gene is TRBV6-5, the J gene TRBJ2-1; TRBD1 agrees at 7 bases. The CDR3 loop spans 13 amino acids. The V gene's germline CDR1 is MNHEY and CDR2 SVGAGI. V trimming: 6 bases; J trimming: 7 bases; junction bases outside the gene matches: 6. CDR3 sequence: CASSYDRANEQFF. CDR3 nucleotides: TGTGCCAGCAGCTATGACAGGGCTAATGAGCAGTTCTTC.

The chain joins TRBV25-1 to TRBJ1-6; TRBD1 agrees at 10 bases. V dropped 1 base and J dropped 7; count of bases not matched to a gene: 4. This CDR3 has 16 residues. Looked up from germline, CDR1 is MGHDK and CDR2 is SYGVNS. CDR3 DNA sequence: TGTGCCAGCAGTGAATCGGGACAGGGGACCAATTCACCCCTCCACTTT. Protein product: CASSESGQGTNSPLHF.

V gene TRBV5-4 combines with J gene TRBJ1-1, with TRBD1 identical over 8 bases. V shed 4 bases and J 4 bases; nucleotides not matched to a gene: 12. The germline V gene has CDR1 SGHNT and CDR2 YYREEE (reference sequence). The CDR3 consists of 16 residues. In DNA, the CDR3 is TGTGCCAGCAGCCTTGACAGGGGTCCCCCGAGCACTGAAGCTTTCTTT. Translated: CASSLDRGPPSTEAFF.

On this clone: Sequence at one end of the junction differs from germline and may be a read error. V usage is TRBV6-5 and J usage is TRBJ2-1; a weak D match, TRBD2 (6 bases). This CDR3 has 13 amino acids. Per the germline V gene, CDR1 is MNHEY and CDR2 is SVGAGI. The CDR3 nucleotides are TGTGTCAGCTACGAACTAGCCGACAATGAGCAGTTCTTC. Translated: CVSYELADNEQFF.

Points on this clone: Other DNA sequences in this sample translate to the same CDR3. V and J are TRBV7-3 and TRBJ2-2; the match to TRBD2 covers 8 bases. Germline-derived CDR1 and CDR2 are SGHTA and FQGTGA. This CDR3 has 17 amino acids. V gave up 5 bases and J gave up 2 bases; unmatched junction bases: 10. The CDR3 coding sequence is TGTGCCAGCAGCCCGCCGGGCGGGGGGCCAAACACCGGGGAGCTGTTTTTT. As protein: CASSPPGGGPNTGELFF.

The V call is TRBV29-1, the J call TRBJ2-3; D may be TRBD1 (5 bases). Trimming took 3 bases from V and 1 from J, leaving 8 bases between them. CDR1 is SQVTM and CDR2 is ANQGSEA in the germline V gene. This CDR3 spans 13 amino acids. The CDR3 here is CSVEVGGTDTQYF. The CDR3 DNA is TGCAGCGTTGAGGTAGGGGGCACAGATACGCAGTATTTT.

V is TRBV3-1 (or the pseudogene TRBV3-2) and J is TRBJ2-7; 7 nucleotides line up with TRBD2. V was pared by 2 bases and J by 6 bases, with 10 bases of the junction left unmatched. The CDR3 has 15 residues. Per germline, CDR1 LGHDT and CDR2 YNNKEL (reference sequence). The CDR3 is CASSQQLATLPEQYF. DNA of the CDR3: TGTGCCAGCAGCCAACAACTAGCGACACTGCCCGAGCAGTACTTC.

The chain uses TRBV30 and TRBJ1-6; unclear D gene. Germline CDR1 GTSNPN, CDR2 SVGIG (reference sequence). The CDR3 loop spans 14 amino acids. V was cut by 0 bases and J by 7 bases, with 10 bases left in between. The CDR3 protein is CAWSVPSRNSPLHF. CDR3 nucleotide sequence: TGTGCCTGGAGTGTACCAAGTAGAAATTCACCCCTCCACTTT.

The J gene is TRBJ1-1, the V gene TRBV27; D remains ambiguous. The CDR3 is 13 residues long. CDR1 and CDR2 from the germline V gene are MNHEY and SMNVEV (reference sequence). V shed 5 bases and J shed 2 bases, with 9 bases lying between them. The CDR3 DNA reads TGTGCCAGCAGTGGGCTGGGCAACACTGAAGCTTTCTTT. Protein: CASSGLGNTEAFF.